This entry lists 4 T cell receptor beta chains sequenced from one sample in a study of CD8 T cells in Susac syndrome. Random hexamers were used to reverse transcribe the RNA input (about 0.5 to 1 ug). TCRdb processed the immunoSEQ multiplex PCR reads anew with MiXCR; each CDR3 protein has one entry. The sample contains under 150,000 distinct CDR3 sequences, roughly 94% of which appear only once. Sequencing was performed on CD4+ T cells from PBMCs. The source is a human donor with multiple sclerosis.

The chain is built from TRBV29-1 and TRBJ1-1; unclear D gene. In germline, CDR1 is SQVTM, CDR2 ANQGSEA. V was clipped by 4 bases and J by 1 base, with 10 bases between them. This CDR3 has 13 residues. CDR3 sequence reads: CSVVPGSNTEAFF. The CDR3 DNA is TGCAGCGTTGTACCCGGCTCGAACACTGAAGCTTTCTTT.

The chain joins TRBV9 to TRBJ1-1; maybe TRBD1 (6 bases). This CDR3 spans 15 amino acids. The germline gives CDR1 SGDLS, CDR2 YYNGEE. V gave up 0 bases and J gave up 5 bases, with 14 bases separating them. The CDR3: CASSVDPRGGTEAFF. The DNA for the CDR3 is TGTGCCAGCAGCGTAGATCCCAGGGGAGGGACTGAAGCTTTCTTT.

CDR3 region: CASSARTGRGETQYF. The CDR3 DNA reads as TGTGCCAGCAGCGCTAGGACAGGGCGGGGAGAGACCCAGTACTTC. The chain combines TRBV9 with TRBJ2-5; the match to TRBD1 covers 8 bases. CDR1 SGDLS and CDR2 YYNGEE come from the germline V gene. There are 15 residues in the CDR3. The ends lost 3 bases at V and 4 bases at J; junction bases unmatched: 8. The full variable domain, completed using reference TRBV9 and TRBJ2-5, is DSGVTQTPKHLITATGQRVTLRCSPRSGDLSVYWYQQSLDQGLQFLIQYYNGEERAKGNILERFSAQQFPDLHSELNLSSLELGDSALYFCASSARTGRGETQYFGPGTRLLVL.

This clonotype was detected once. CDR3 sequence: CSVRANYNEQFF. The CDR3 nucleotides are TGCAGCGTCAGGGCGAACTACAATGAGCAGTTCTTC. The rearrangement joins TRBV29-1 to TRBJ2-1; D is possibly TRBD1 (5 bases). Germline lookup yields CDR1 SQVTM and CDR2 ANQGSEA. The V end was cut by 6 bases, the J end by 3 bases, with 9 bases between. There are 12 residues in the CDR3.